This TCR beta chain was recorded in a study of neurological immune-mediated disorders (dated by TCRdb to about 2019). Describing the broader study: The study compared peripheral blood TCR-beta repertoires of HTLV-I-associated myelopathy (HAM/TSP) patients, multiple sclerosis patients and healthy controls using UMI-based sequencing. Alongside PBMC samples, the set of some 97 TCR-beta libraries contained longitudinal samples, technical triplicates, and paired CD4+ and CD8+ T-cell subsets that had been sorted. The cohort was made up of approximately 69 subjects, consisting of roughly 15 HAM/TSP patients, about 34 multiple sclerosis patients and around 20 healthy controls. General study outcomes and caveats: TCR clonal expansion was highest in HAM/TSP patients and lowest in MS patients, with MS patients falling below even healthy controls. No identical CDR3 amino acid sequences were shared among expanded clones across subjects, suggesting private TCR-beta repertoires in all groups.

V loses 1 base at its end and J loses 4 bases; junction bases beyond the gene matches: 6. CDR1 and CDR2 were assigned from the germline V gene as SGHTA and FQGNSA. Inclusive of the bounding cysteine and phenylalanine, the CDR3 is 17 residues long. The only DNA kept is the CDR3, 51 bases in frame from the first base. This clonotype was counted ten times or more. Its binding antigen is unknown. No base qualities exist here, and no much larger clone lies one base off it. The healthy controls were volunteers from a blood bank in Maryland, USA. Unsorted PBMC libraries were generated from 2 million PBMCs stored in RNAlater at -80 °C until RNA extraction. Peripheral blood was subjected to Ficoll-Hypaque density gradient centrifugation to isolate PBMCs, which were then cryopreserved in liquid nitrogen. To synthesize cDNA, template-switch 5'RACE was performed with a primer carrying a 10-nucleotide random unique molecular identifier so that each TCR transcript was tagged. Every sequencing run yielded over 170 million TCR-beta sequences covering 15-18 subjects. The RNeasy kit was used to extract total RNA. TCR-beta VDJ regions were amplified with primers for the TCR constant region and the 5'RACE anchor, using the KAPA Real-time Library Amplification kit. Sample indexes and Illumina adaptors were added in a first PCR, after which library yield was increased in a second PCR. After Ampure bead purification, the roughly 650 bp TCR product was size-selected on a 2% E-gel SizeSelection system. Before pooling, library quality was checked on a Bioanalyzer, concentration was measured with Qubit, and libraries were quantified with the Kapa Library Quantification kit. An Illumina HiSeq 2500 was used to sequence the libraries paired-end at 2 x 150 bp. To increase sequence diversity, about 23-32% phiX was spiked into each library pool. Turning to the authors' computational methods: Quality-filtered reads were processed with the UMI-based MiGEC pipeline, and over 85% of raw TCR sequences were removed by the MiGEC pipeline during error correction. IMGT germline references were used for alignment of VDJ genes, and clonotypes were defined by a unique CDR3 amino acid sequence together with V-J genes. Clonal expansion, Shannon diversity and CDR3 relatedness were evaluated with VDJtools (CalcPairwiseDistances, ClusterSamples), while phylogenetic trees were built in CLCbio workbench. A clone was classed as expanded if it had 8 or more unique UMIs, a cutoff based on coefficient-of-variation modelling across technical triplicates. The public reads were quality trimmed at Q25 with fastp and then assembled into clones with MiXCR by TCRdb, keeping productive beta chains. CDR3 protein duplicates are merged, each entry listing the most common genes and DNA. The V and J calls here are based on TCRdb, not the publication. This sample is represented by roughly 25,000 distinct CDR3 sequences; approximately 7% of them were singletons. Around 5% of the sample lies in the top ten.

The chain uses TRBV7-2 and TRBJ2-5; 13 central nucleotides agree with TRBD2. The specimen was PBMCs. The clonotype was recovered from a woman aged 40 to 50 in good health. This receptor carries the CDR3 CASSLVTSGRARETQYF. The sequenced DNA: TGTGCCAGCAGCTTAGTAACTAGCGGGAGGGCCCGAGAGACCCAGTACTTC.